This T cell receptor (beta chain) appears in the sequencing data of a study of shared clonotypes between healthy human individuals (dated by TCRdb to 2020 to 2021). Broadly, across the study: Three men and two women, aged 18 to 49 years, made up the cohort. Per donor, three plates each were used for CD4 naive and CD4 memory, two for CD8 naive, and one for CD8 memory. Each donor's leukapheresis produced roughly between about 0.8 and 10 billion PBMCs. The study deeply sequenced blood TCR repertoires of roughly five healthy adults to estimate repertoire size and the extent of clonotype sharing between individuals. Different laboratories and diverse techniques were used to prepare libraries and sequence TCR repertoires, to increase sequencing depth and limit assay-specific biases. What the work shows at the level of the full study, not this receptor alone: Incomplete sequencing was indicated by rarefaction of sorted-subset datasets, despite the large sequencing depth. Estimated clonotype richness was generally larger for naive than for memory subsets. Sharing across four donors was observed for around 5% of naive CD4, around 3.5% of naive CD8, 2% to 2.5% of memory CD4, and about 0.4% of memory CD8 clonotypes. Sampling was restricted to blood, and TCR repertoires in tissues likely differ from the TCR repertoires found in blood. Because the study included only a small number of donors, the genetic and exposure-history diversity represented was limited. Compared with non-shared clonotypes, clonotypes shared by all four sorted-subset donors had higher generation probabilities. Pairwise subsampling led to the expectation that sequencing depth would affect the degree of clonotype sharing among donors.

CD8 naive samples were obtained by positive selection for CCR7 among CD45RO-negative cells, yielding a CD45RA+CCR7+ population from which TemRA cells were excluded. Healthy HIV-negative adults with no recently reported acute infections or vaccinations were included as donors. Every donor was a Caucasian adult residing in Nashville, Tennessee, USA. Blood was collected by leukapheresis, and PBMCs were isolated by Ficoll-Histopaque density gradient centrifugation and then cryopreserved in liquid nitrogen vapor phase. Analytical flow cytometry was used to check the purity and quantity of each magnetically sorted T cell population. Genomic DNA was isolated from every sorted fraction and measured by UV absorbance on a Nanodrop 2000c. The CDR3 numbers 14 residues from cysteine through phenylalanine. Solely the CDR3 DNA is kept, with 42 bases framed from the first base. Relative to germline, V is 3 bases shorter and J is 4 bases shorter, with 10 bases between their ends. CDR1 and CDR2 were assigned from the germline V gene (reference sequence) as MNHEY and SMNVEV.

TCR CDR3 regions were amplified from genomic DNA by multiplex PCR using the deep immunoSEQ assay. Extracted genomic DNA from each cell subset was spread evenly across all wells of several immunoSEQ 96-well plates, with each plate serving as a replicate. For sorted subsets, roughly 200 ng of genomic DNA, equivalent to 30,000 or so T cell genomes, went into each replicate PCR. Purified libraries were quantified with a Qubit 3.0 fluorometer, sized on a Bioanalyzer 2100, and re-quantified with the KAPA Library Quantification kit. A separate single-read 150-cycle Illumina NextSeq 550 flow cell was used to sequence each immunoSEQ 96-well plate. Regarding the original processing steps: Because only junctional sequences without quality scores were contained in the immunoSEQ output, filtering matching that applied to full-length reads could not be performed. To assign V/J genes and CDR3, sequences were annotated against IMGT germline references using PyIR, a Python wrapper for IgBLAST v1.9. Reads were filtered out if the reads had weak V/J assignments (E-value above 1e-6), no CDR3, stop codons, out-of-frame junctions, or ambiguous translated residues. V3J clonotypes were defined as sequences sharing the same inferred V gene, J gene, and CDR3 amino acid sequence. To compute the percentage overlap between repertoires, the number of shared unique clonotypes was divided by the size of the smaller repertoire. Three approaches were used to assess repertoire richness: RTK rarefaction, the Chao1 estimator, and Recon v2.1 estimates of unobserved clonotypes. For all TCRbeta clonotypes obtained by the gDNA method from a handful of donors, generation probabilities were computed with OLGA. Sourced from immuneACCESS, this table was stored by TCRdb with only in-frame sequences that have V and J called. A share of the clones is absent; for the studies checked, an unresolved V gene accounts for under half, and the remainder has no known explanation. D and trimming were read from the DNA, whereas the V and J calls and clone size are those reported in that table. The sample records some 2.1 million clones, about 94% of which are singletons. The ten largest account for around 1.8% of the sample.

Regarding this clone: Its target antigen remains unknown. Base qualities are missing; no much larger clone stands one base away.

Material: naive CD8+ T cells from PBMCs. Per the publication, the cell subset or site label means: CD45RA+CCR7+. Recombination connected TRBV27 to TRBJ1-5; the D gene is unclear. This receptor was obtained from a man aged 18 to 30 in good health. Some clones in this sample may be carry-over from other donors' samples. CDR3 loop: CASSLYHPNQPQHF. The nucleotide sequence is given as TGTGCCAGCAGTTTGTATCATCCTAATCAGCCCCAGCATTTT.